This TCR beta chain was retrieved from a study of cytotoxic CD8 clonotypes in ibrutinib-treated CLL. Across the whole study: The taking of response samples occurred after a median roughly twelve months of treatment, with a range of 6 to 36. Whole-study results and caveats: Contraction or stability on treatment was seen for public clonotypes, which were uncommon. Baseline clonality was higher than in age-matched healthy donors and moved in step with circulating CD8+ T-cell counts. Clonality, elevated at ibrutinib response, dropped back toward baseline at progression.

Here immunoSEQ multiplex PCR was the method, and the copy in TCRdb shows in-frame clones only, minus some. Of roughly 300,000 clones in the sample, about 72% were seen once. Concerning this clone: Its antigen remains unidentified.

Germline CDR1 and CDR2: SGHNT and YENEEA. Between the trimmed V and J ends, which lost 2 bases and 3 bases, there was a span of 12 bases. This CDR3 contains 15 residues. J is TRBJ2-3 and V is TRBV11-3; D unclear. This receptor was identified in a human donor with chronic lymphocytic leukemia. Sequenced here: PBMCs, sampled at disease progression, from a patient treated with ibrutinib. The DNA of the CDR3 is TGTGCCAGCAGCTTAAGTTGGGCCGGAACAGATACGCAGTATTTT. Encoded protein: CASSLSWAGTDTQYF.